The sample holds a few counts of the clone carrying this TCR beta chain. What it recognizes is unknown. One entry per CDR3 protein results from TCRdb running MiXCR on the 5' RACE reads. The repertoire holds nearly 200,000 distinct CDR3 sequences, with roughly 15% as singletons. This record belongs to a study of identical twins. Study-level points and caveats: Findings depended on cross-sectional statistics rather than tracking the same donors.

CDR3 size: 17 residues. Trimming cost V 5 bases and J 7 bases; bases outside gene matches: 14. CDR1 and CDR2 (germline): SGHRS, YFSETQ. This same sample was also taken into another study, of T cells expressing NK-cell markers. From that second work: Anti-gamma-delta TCR antibody use in several experiments restricted sorting to alpha-beta TCR T cells. These same clonotypes (in a few donors) also led the CD3+CD56-NKG2C+ fraction.

Specimen: CD8+ T cells sorted from blood. The J gene is TRBJ2-1, the V gene TRBV5-1, with 11 positions matching TRBD2. This receptor was taken from a woman aged 18 to 35 in good health. The CDR3 here is CASSLEGLAGGSNEQFF. CDR3 coding DNA: TGCGCCAGCAGTCTGGAAGGACTAGCGGGCGGAAGTAATGAGCAGTTCTTC.